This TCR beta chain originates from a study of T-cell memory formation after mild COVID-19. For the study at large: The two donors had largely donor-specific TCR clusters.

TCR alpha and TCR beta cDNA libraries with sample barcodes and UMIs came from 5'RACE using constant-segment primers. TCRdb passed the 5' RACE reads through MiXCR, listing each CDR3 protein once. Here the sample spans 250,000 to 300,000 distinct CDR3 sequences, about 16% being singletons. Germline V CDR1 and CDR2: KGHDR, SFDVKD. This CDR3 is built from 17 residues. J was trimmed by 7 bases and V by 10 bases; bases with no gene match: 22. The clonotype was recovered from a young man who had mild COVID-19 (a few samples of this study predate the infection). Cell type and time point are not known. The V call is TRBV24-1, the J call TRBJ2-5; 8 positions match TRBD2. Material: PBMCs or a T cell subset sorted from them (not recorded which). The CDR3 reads CATEIGAGGPEGRTQYF. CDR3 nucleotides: TGTGCCACTGAGATCGGGGCGGGGGGTCCCGAGGGGCGGACCCAGTACTTC.